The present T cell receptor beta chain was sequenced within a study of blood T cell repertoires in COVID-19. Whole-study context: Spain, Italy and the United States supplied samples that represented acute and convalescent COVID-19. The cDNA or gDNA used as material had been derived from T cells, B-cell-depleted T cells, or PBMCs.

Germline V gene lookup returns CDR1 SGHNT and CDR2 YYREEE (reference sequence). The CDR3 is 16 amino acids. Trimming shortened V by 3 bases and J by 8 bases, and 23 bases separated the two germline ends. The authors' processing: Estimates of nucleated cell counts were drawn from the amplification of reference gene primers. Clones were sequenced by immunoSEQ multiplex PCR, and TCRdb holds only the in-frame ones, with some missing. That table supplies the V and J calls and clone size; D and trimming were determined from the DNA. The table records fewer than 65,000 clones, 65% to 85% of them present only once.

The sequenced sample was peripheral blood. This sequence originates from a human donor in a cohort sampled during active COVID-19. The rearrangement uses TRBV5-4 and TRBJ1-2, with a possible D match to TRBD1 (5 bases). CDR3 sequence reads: CASSSPGPREASGYTF. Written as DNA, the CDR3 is TGTGCCAGCAGCTCACCGGGACCCAGGGAGGCTAGCGGCTACACCTTC.